This T cell receptor beta chain came from a study of blood T cell repertoires in COVID-19. Whole-study context: The United States, Italy and Spain provided the acute and convalescent COVID-19 samples.

Authors' data handling: Reference gene primer amplification in the assay estimated nucleated cell counts. Profiling relied on immunoSEQ multiplex PCR, and the TCRdb table lists in-frame clones only, not all of them. The DNA gave D and trimming, while V, J and clone size come from that table. The table has roughly 45,000 clones, around 90% seen once. The V gene lost 1 base and the J gene lost 2 bases, with 9 bases spanning the gap. Germline values: CDR1 SGHTA, CDR2 FQGNSA. The CDR3 runs 15 residues. The gene calls are TRBV7-2 and TRBJ1-3, with unresolved D. Sequences were obtained from peripheral blood. The sequence came from a human donor in a cohort sampled during active COVID-19. The CDR3 loop is CASSLVLFAGNTIYF. The CDR3 nucleotides read TGTGCCAGCAGCTTAGTCTTGTTCGCTGGAAACACCATATATTTT.